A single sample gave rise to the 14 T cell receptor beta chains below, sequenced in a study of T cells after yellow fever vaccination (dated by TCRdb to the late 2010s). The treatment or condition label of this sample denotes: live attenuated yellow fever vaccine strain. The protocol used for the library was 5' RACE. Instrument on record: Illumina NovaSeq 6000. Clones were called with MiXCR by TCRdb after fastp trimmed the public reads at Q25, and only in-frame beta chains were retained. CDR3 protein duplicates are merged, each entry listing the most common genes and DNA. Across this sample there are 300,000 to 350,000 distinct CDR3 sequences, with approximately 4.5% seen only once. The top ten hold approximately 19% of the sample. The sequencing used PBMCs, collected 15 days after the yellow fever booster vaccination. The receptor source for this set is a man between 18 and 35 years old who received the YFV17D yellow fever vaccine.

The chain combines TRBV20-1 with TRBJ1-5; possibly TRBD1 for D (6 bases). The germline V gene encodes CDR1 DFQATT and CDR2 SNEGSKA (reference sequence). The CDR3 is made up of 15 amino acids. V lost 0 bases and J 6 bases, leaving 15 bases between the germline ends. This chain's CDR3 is CSARDGRGVAQPQHF. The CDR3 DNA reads TGCAGTGCTAGAGACGGCAGGGGAGTAGCTCAGCCCCAGCATTTT.

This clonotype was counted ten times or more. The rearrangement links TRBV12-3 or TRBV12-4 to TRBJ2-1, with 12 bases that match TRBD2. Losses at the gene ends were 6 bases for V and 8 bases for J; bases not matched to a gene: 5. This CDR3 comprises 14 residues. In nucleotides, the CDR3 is TGTGCCAGCAGACCTAGCGGGGGGGCCGATGAGCAGTTCTTC. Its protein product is CASRPSGGADEQFF.

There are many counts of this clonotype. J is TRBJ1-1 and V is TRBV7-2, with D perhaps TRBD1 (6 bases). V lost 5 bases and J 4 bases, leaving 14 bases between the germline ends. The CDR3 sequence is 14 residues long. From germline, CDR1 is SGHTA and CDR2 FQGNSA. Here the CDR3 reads CASSLVGGGTEAFF. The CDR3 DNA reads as TGTGCCAGCAGCCTAGTTGGGGGCGGCACTGAAGCTTTCTTT.

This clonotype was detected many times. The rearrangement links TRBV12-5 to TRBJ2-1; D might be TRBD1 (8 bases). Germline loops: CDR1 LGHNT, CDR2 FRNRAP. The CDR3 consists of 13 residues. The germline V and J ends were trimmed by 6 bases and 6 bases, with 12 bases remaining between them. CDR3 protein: CASGQGEGNEQFF. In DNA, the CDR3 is TGTGCTAGTGGACAGGGGGAGGGCAATGAGCAGTTCTTC.

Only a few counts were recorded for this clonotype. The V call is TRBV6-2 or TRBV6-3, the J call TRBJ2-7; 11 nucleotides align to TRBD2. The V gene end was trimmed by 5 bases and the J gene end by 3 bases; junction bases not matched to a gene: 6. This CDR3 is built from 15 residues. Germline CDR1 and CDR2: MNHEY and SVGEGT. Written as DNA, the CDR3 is TGTGCCAGCAGTACCTCTAGCGGGGGGCTCTACGAGCAGTACTTC. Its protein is CASSTSSGGLYEQYF.

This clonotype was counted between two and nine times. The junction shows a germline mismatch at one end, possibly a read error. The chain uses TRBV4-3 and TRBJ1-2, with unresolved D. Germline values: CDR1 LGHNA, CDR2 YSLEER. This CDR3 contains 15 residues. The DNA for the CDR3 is TGCGCCAGCAGCCAAGATCCCCAGGCTAAATATGGCTACACCTTC. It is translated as CASSQDPQAKYGYTF.

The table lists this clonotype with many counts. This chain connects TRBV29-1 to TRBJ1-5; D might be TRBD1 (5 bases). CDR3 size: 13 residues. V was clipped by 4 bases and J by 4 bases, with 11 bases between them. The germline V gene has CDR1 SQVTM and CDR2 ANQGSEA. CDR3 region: CSVARDGNQPQHF. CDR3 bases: TGCAGCGTTGCCAGGGACGGTAATCAGCCCCAGCATTTT.

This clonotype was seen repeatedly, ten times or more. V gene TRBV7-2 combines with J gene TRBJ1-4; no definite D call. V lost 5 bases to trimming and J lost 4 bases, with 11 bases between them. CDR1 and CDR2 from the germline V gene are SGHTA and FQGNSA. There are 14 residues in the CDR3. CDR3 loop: CASSPGRRNEKLFF. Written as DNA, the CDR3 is TGTGCCAGCAGCCCGGGAAGGCGTAATGAAAAACTGTTTTTT.

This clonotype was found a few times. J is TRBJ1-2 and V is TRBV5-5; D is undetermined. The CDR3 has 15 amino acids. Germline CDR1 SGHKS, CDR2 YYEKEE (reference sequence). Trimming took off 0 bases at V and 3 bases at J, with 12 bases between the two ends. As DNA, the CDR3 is TGTGCCAGCAGCTTGGATCCGGGTTTTGACTATGGCTACACCTTC. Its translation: CASSLDPGFDYGYTF.

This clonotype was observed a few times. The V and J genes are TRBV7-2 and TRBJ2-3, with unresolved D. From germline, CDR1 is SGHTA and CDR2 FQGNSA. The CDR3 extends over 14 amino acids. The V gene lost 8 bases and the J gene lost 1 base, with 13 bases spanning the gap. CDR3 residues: CASAWGYGTDTQYF. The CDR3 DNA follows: TGTGCCAGCGCCTGGGGTTACGGCACAGATACGCAGTATTTT.

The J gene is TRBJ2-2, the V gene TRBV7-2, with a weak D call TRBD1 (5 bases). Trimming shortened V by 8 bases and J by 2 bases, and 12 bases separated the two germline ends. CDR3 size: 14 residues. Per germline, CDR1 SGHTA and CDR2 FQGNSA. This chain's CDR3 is CASQPGANTGELFF. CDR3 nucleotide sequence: TGTGCCAGCCAGCCTGGGGCAAACACCGGGGAGCTGTTTTTT.

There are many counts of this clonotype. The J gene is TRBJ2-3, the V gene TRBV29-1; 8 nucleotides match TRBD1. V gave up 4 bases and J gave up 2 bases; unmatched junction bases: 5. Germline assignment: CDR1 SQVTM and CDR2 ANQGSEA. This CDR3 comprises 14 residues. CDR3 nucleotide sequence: TGCAGCGTTGTGGGACAGGAGGTCACAGATACGCAGTATTTT. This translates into CSVVGQEVTDTQYF.

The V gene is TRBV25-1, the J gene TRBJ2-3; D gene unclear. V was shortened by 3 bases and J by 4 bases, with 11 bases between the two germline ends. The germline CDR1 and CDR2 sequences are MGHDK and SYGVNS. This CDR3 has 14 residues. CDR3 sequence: CASSEESLADTQYF. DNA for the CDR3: TGTGCCAGCAGTGAGGAATCGCTGGCAGATACGCAGTATTTT.

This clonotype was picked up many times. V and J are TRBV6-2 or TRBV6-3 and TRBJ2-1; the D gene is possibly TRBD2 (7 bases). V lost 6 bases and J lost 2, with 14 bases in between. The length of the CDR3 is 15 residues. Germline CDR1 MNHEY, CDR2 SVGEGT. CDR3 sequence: CASSVLGGPYNEQFF. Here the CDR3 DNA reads TGTGCCAGCAGCGTCCTGGGGGGGCCCTACAATGAGCAGTTCTTC.